One and the same sample provided the 29 T cell receptor beta chains below, sequenced in a study of shared clonotypes between healthy human individuals. Here immunoSEQ multiplex PCR was the method, and the copy in TCRdb shows in-frame clones only, minus some. Of about 1 million clones listed, about 75% are singletons. The material sequenced was memory CD4+ T cells sorted from blood. Subset specified: CD45RA-negative fraction. All receptors come from a man between 18 and 35 years old in good health.

The genes are TRBV7-2 and TRBJ2-2; no clear D gene. Trimming took 8 bases from V and 6 from J, leaving 16 bases between them. The V gene's germline CDR1 is SGHTA and CDR2 FQGNSA. The CDR3 runs 14 residues. The CDR3 sequence is CASRRLVSAGELFF. The CDR3 coding sequence is TGTGCCAGCCGCCGGCTAGTGAGTGCCGGGGAGCTGTTTTTT.

The chain recombines TRBV6-5 with TRBJ2-7; no clear D gene. The CDR3 has 16 residues. From germline, CDR1 is MNHEY and CDR2 SVGAGI. Trimming cost V 2 bases and J 5 bases, with 19 bases left between them. The CDR3 DNA reads as TGTGCCAGCAGTTACGAGTCCGCCAGGACCCAACACGAGCAGTACTTC. This gives the protein CASSYESARTQHEQYF.

V usage is TRBV5-1 and J usage is TRBJ2-7; D is unclear. Trimming removed 0 bases at V and 2 bases at J, with 9 bases between. In germline, CDR1 is SGHRS, CDR2 YFSETQ. The CDR3 length is 14 residues. CDR3 region: CASSLVAETYEQYF. CDR3 coding DNA: TGCGCCAGCAGCTTGGTAGCAGAGACCTACGAGCAGTACTTC.

This chain connects TRBV27 to TRBJ2-7; TRBD1 might be the D (5 bases). Germline V CDR1 and CDR2: MNHEY, SMNVEV (reference sequence). CDR3 length: 12 amino acids. Trimming removed 8 bases at V and 1 base at J, with 9 bases between. The CDR3: CASRTGSYEQYF. CDR3 in DNA: TGTGCCAGCCGAACAGGTTCCTACGAGCAGTACTTC.

The chain carries TRBV7-9 and TRBJ1-2, with 7 bases matching TRBD1. Germline lookup yields CDR1 SEHNR and CDR2 FQNEAQ (reference sequence). The ends lost 3 bases at V and 8 bases at J; junction bases unmatched: 12. The CDR3 sequence is 15 residues long. CDR3: CASSLALGQRRGYTF. The CDR3 region has the DNA TGTGCCAGCAGCTTGGCCCTGGGACAGCGGAGGGGCTACACCTTC.

In its sample, this clone was seen once. The chain employs TRBV11-3 and TRBJ2-1; tentative D call: TRBD2 (5 bases). CDR1 is SGHNT and CDR2 is YENEEA in the germline V gene. Trimming stripped 8 bases from V and 6 bases from J, with 14 bases between. The CDR3 is 13 amino acids. In DNA, the CDR3 is TGTGCCAGCGGGAGAGGCAGGCTCAATGAGCAGTTCTTC. Encoded protein: CASGRGRLNEQFF.

The V and J genes are TRBV19 and TRBJ1-2; D gene unclear. The CDR3 has 14 amino acids. V dropped 5 bases and J dropped 0 bases, with 10 bases sitting between them. CDR1 and CDR2 from the germline V gene are LNHDA and SQIVND (reference sequence). The CDR3 nucleotides read TGTGCCAGTAGTGGAATTGGAGCTAACTATGGCTACACCTTC. Translated: CASSGIGANYGYTF.

V gene TRBV7-9 combines with J gene TRBJ2-3, with D unresolved. V was trimmed by 0 bases and J by 0 bases, leaving 4 bases between them. CDR3 length: 14 residues. The germline V gene has CDR1 SEHNR and CDR2 FQNEAQ (reference sequence). The CDR3 DNA reads TGTGCCAGCAGCTTAGCTACTAGCACAGATACGCAGTATTTT. This encodes CASSLATSTDTQYF.

The J gene is TRBJ1-2, the V gene TRBV18; TRBD1 is a possible D gene (6 bases). The CDR3 is made up of 15 amino acids. The germline CDR1 and CDR2 sequences are KGHSH and LQKENI. With 3 bases removed from V and 8 bases from J, the gap between germline ends came to 19 bases. The CDR3 bases are TGTGCCAGCTCACCGGAATCCTACCGGGGGGGCGGCTACACCTTC. This encodes CASSPESYRGGGYTF.

The rearrangement joins TRBV11-2 to TRBJ2-2; D unclear. Germline values: CDR1 SGHAT, CDR2 FQNNGV. Trimming stripped 2 bases from V and 4 bases from J, with 17 bases between. The CDR3 totals 17 residues. The CDR3 loop reads CASSLTLLVVTTGELFF. CDR3 coding DNA: TGTGCCAGCAGCTTAACCCTATTAGTTGTCACCACCGGGGAGCTGTTTTTT. Full variable domain (rest looked up from reference TRBV11-2 and TRBJ2-2): EAGVAQSPRYKIIEKRQSVAFWCNPISGHATLYWYQQILGQGPKLLIQFQNNGVVDDSQLPKDRFSAERLKGVDSTLKIQPAKLEDSAVYLCASSLTLLVVTTGELFFGEGSRLTVL.

The chain is built from TRBV10-2 and TRBJ1-3; D remains ambiguous. Germline V gene data show CDR1 as WSHSY and CDR2 as SAAADI. Trimming left V 0 bases short and J 0 bases short, with 6 bases between. The CDR3 runs 15 residues. CDR3: CASSESRISGNTIYF. In nucleotides, the CDR3 is TGCGCCAGCAGTGAGTCCCGGATCTCTGGAAACACCATATATTTT.

The gene calls are TRBV7-9 and TRBJ1-6; the D gene is possibly TRBD1 (5 bases). The germline CDR1 and CDR2 sequences are SEHNR and FQNEAQ (reference sequence). The CDR3 runs to 13 residues. V lost 8 bases and J lost 7, with 12 bases in between. The CDR3 loop is CASARGQNSPLHF. The DNA for the CDR3 is TGTGCCAGCGCCCGCGGACAAAATTCACCCCTCCACTTT.

Details on this clone: One end of the junction varies from germline; a read error may be responsible. The gene calls are TRBV7-7 and TRBJ2-1, with 8 bases lining up with TRBD2. The CDR3 has 16 residues. Germline lookup yields CDR1 SSHAT and CDR2 FNYEAQ (reference sequence). The CDR3, as DNA: TGTGCTAGCAGCTTAGCGCTAGCGGGCCCCCTCAATGAGCAGTTCTTC. This gives the protein CASSLALAGPLNEQFF.

This rearrangement joins TRBV19 to TRBJ2-7; no definite D call. The germline V and J ends were trimmed by 7 bases and 5 bases, with 12 bases remaining between them. CDR3 length: 12 amino acids. The germline CDR1 and CDR2 sequences are LNHDA and SQIVND (reference sequence). CDR3 in DNA: TGTGCCAGTACGGGTTTGGGTGACGAGCAGTACTTC. Protein: CASTGLGDEQYF. The full variable domain, completed using reference TRBV19 and TRBJ2-7, is DGGITQSPKYLFRKEGQNVTLSCEQNLNHDAMYWYRQDPGQGLRLIYYSQIVNDFQKGDIAEGYSVSREKKESFPLTVTSAQKNPTAFYLCASTGLGDEQYFGPGTRLTVT.

V and J are TRBV5-5 and TRBJ2-7; no clear D gene. This CDR3 has 13 residues. The V end lost 0 bases, the J end lost 4 bases, and 8 bases lay between the germline ends. In germline, CDR1 is SGHKS, CDR2 YYEKEE (reference sequence). The CDR3 nucleotides read TGTGCCAGCAGCTTGGCGTATGGGTACGAGCAGTACTTC. Translated, it gives CASSLAYGYEQYF.

The chain carries TRBV4-1 and TRBJ1-1; D is possibly TRBD1 (6 bases). The CDR3 is made up of 14 amino acids. CDR1 and CDR2 from the germline V gene are MGHRA and YSYEKL. The ends were cut back, 1 base at V and 4 bases at J, with 10 bases in the middle. CDR3 coding DNA: TGCGCCAGCAGCCAAGTTCGGGGGGCCACTGAAGCTTTCTTT. Translation: CASSQVRGATEAFF.

As concerns this clone: This CDR3 is also generated by other DNA sequences in the sample. The chain is built from TRBV18 and TRBJ1-6; D perhaps matches TRBD1 (5 bases). Per germline, CDR1 KGHSH and CDR2 LQKENI. The CDR3 loop spans 13 amino acids. Trimming removed 4 bases at V and 6 bases at J, with 7 bases between. The CDR3 reads CASSLDSNSPLHF. The CDR3 region has the DNA TGTGCCAGCTCACTCGACAGTAATTCACCCCTCCACTTT.

The V gene is TRBV2, the J gene TRBJ1-1; D call uncertain. Germline CDR1 is SNHLY and CDR2 is FYNNEI. The CDR3 contains 13 residues. V lost 6 bases and J lost 0, with 8 bases in between. The CDR3 nucleotides read TGTGCCAGCAGGCGTGAAATGAACACTGAAGCTTTCTTT. Protein product: CASRREMNTEAFF. Full variable domain (rest looked up from reference TRBV2 and TRBJ1-1): EPEVTQTPSHQVTQMGQEVILRCVPISNHLYFYWYRQILGQKVEFLVSFYNNEISEKSEIFDDQFSVERPDGSNFTLKIRSTKLEDSAMYFCASRREMNTEAFFGQGTRLTVV.

The chain is built from TRBV5-1 and TRBJ2-5; D is perhaps TRBD2 (6 bases). V lost 6 bases and J lost 5, with 8 bases in between. Germline V gene sequence: CDR1 SGHRS, CDR2 YFSETQ. This CDR3 has 11 amino acids. DNA for the CDR3: TGCGCCAGCAAGGAGGGGGAGACCCAGTACTTC. Protein: CASKEGETQYF.

The chain has TRBV7-2 and TRBJ2-3; TRBD2 might be the D (5 bases). The CDR3 extends over 14 amino acids. The germline V and J ends were trimmed by 8 bases and 6 bases, with 18 bases remaining between them. The V gene's germline CDR1 is SGHTA and CDR2 FQGNSA. CDR3: CASSREPNADTQYF. CDR3 nucleotide sequence: TGTGCCAGCTCCCGGGAACCTAACGCGGATACGCAGTATTTT.

The chain recombines TRBV11-2 with TRBJ1-5; D may be TRBD1 (5 bases). The V end lost 1 base, the J end lost 12 bases, and 10 bases lay between the germline ends. CDR3 length: 12 amino acids. Germline loops: CDR1 SGHAT, CDR2 FQNNGV. CDR3 sequence reads: CASSLGGTVQHF. The DNA for the CDR3 is TGTGCCAGCAGCTTAGGCGGGACGGTCCAGCATTTT. The full variable domain, its missing parts supplied by reference TRBV11-2 and TRBJ1-5, is EAGVAQSPRYKIIEKRQSVAFWCNPISGHATLYWYQQILGQGPKLLIQFQNNGVVDDSQLPKDRFSAERLKGVDSTLKIQPAKLEDSAVYLCASSLGGTVQHFGDGTRLSIL.

V gene TRBV18 combines with J gene TRBJ2-1; the match to TRBD2 covers 10 bases. The CDR3 has 17 residues. Germline loops: CDR1 KGHSH, CDR2 LQKENI. With 1 base clipped from V and 4 bases from J, the junction kept 7 bases outside the gene matches. The CDR3 DNA reads as TGTGCCAGCTCACCACGTTTAGCGGGGGGCCCTTACAATGAGCAGTTCTTC. It specifies CASSPRLAGGPYNEQFF.

The chain employs TRBV25-1 and TRBJ2-7; 10 bases agree with TRBD1. The length of the CDR3 is 16 residues. CDR1 and CDR2 from the germline V gene are MGHDK and SYGVNS. Losses at the gene ends were 0 bases for V and 3 bases for J; bases not matched to a gene: 5. CDR3 DNA: TGTGCCAGCAGTGAATATAGGAGGGACAGGGGCTACGAGCAGTACTTC. It translates to CASSEYRRDRGYEQYF.

The chain recombines TRBV19 with TRBJ2-1; the match to TRBD2 covers 9 bases. In germline, CDR1 is LNHDA, CDR2 SQIVND (reference sequence). V gave up 4 bases and J gave up 9 bases; unmatched junction bases: 4. The CDR3 totals 13 residues. CDR3 bases: TGTGCCAGTAGTAAGCGGGAGGATAGTGAGCAGTTCTTC. This codes for CASSKREDSEQFF.

Worth noting for this clone: At the DNA level, this CDR3 is encoded by other sequences in the same sample as well. The CDR3 loop is CASSLGLAGYNEQFF. CDR3 coding DNA: TGTGCCAGCAGCTTAGGACTAGCGGGTTACAATGAGCAGTTCTTC. The V gene is TRBV11-2, the J gene TRBJ2-1; 10 nucleotides match TRBD2. V was pared by 1 base and J by 4 bases, with 1 base of the junction left unmatched. Germline V gives CDR1 SGHAT, CDR2 FQNNGV. The CDR3 has 15 amino acids.

This chain links TRBV11-2 with TRBJ2-5; D remains ambiguous. This CDR3 has 13 residues. The V and J ends lost 0 bases and 4 bases respectively, with 6 bases between them. Germline V lookup: CDR1 SGHAT, CDR2 FQNNGV. CDR3 loop: CASSLDRLETQYF. The CDR3 nucleotides read TGTGCCAGCAGCTTAGATAGGTTAGAGACCCAGTACTTC. The full variable domain, completed using reference TRBV11-2 and TRBJ2-5, is EAGVAQSPRYKIIEKRQSVAFWCNPISGHATLYWYQQILGQGPKLLIQFQNNGVVDDSQLPKDRFSAERLKGVDSTLKIQPAKLEDSAVYLCASSLDRLETQYFGPGTRLLVL.

V gene TRBV5-1 combines with J gene TRBJ1-6; 9 positions agree with TRBD1. The CDR3 runs 16 residues. The V and J ends lost 5 bases and 9 bases, in that order; junction bases with no gene match: 12. CDR1 and CDR2 from the germline V gene are SGHRS and YFSETQ. CDR3 loop: CASSQGQGDHLSPLHF. CDR3 nucleotides: TGCGCCAGCAGTCAGGGACAGGGCGATCATCTTTCACCCCTCCACTTT.

The chain uses TRBV11-2 and TRBJ2-2; D ambiguous. The CDR3 has 16 amino acids. Per the germline V gene, CDR1 is SGHAT and CDR2 is FQNNGV. Trimming left V 1 base short and J 1 base short, with 10 bases between. Here the CDR3 DNA reads TGTGCCAGCAGCTTAGTGAGCGCGAGGAACACCGGGGAGCTGTTTTTT. Protein sequence: CASSLVSARNTGELFF.

CDR3 in amino acids: CASSWRGPVGDTIYF. Written as DNA, the CDR3 is TGTGCCAGCAGCTGGAGAGGTCCGGTGGGGGACACCATATATTTT. The rearrangement joins TRBV7-2 to TRBJ1-3; possible D gene TRBD1, 5 bases. V lost 4 bases and J 8 bases, leaving 18 bases between the germline ends. CDR3 length: 15 amino acids. Germline V gives CDR1 SGHTA, CDR2 FQGNSA.